This entry lists 25 T cell receptor beta chains sequenced from one sample in a study of cytomegalovirus exposure and HLA in healthy donors. Researchers ran the PCR with 60 Vbeta and 13 Jbeta primers. TCRdb's table, derived via immunoSEQ multiplex PCR, lists solely in-frame clones and lacks some. The repertoire includes 150,000 to 200,000 clones, around 77% of them detected once, and 2.5% to 3.5% sits in the top ten. Material for sequencing was PBMCs. Source of these receptors: a female donor in good health and CMV-seronegative.

V and J are TRBV7-9 and TRBJ2-3, with D perhaps matching TRBD2 (6 bases). This CDR3 has 17 residues. Germline loops: CDR1 SEHNR, CDR2 FQNEAQ (reference sequence). Deletions cut 1 base from V and 4 bases from J, with 18 bases between. The CDR3 here is CASSLGGGITRSDTQYF. The CDR3 nucleotides are TGTGCCAGCAGCTTAGGTGGGGGGATTACCCGGTCAGATACGCAGTATTTT.

The rearrangement uses TRBV18 and TRBJ1-5, with 9 bases that match TRBD1. Germline CDR1 is KGHSH and CDR2 is LQKENI. The CDR3 has 15 residues. Unmatched junction bases numbered 5, after V lost 3 bases and J lost 5 bases. As DNA, the CDR3 is TGTGCCAGCTCACCGCGACAGGGGGAAGATCAGCCCCAGCATTTT. Protein product: CASSPRQGEDQPQHF.

CDR3 nucleotide sequence: TGTGCCAGCAGCCCCTGGCGTGGCGACAGGGGAAACACCATATATTTT. This codes for CASSPWRGDRGNTIYF. The chain links TRBV28 to TRBJ1-3, with D possibly TRBD1 on 6 matching bases. CDR1 is MDHEN and CDR2 is SYDVKM in the germline V gene. Trimming removed 6 bases at V and 4 bases at J, with 19 bases between. The CDR3 covers 16 residues.

This sequence joins TRBV6-5 and TRBJ2-7, with 7 bases fitting TRBD2. The V and J ends lost 11 bases and 4 bases, in that order; junction bases with no gene match: 5. This CDR3 spans 11 amino acids. Looked up from germline, CDR1 is MNHEY and CDR2 is SVGAGI. CDR3 DNA: TGTGCCGGGGGAGGGTGGTACGAGCAGTACTTC. The encoded protein is CAGGGWYEQYF.

Here the CDR3 DNA reads TGCGCCAGCAGCTTGGGAGGACAGGGGGCAGGAGAGACCCAGTACTTC. Its protein is CASSLGGQGAGETQYF. The gene calls are TRBV5-1 and TRBJ2-5; TRBD1 matches at 11 bases. This CDR3 region has 16 residues. The trim removed 0 bases at V and 4 bases at J, leaving 5 bases unmatched. Germline V lookup: CDR1 SGHRS, CDR2 YFSETQ. Drawing the rest from reference TRBV5-1 and TRBJ2-5, the complete variable domain is KAGVTQTPRYLIKTRGQQVTLSCSPISGHRSVSWYQQTPGQGLQFLFEYFSETQRNKGNFPGRFSGRQFSNSRSEMNVSTLELGDSALYLCASSLGGQGAGETQYFGPGTRLLVL.

This clone was seen just once. The gene calls are TRBV18 and TRBJ2-2; D uncertain. The CDR3 has 13 amino acids. Germline lookup yields CDR1 KGHSH and CDR2 LQKENI. Trimming left V 5 bases short and J 7 bases short, with 11 bases between. The chain's CDR3 is CASSSAARGELFF. As DNA, the CDR3 is TGTGCCAGCTCATCCGCCGCGCGCGGGGAGCTGTTTTTT.

This chain uses TRBV15 with TRBJ2-1; 7 bases line up with TRBD1. The CDR3 extends over 15 amino acids. The germline CDR1 and CDR2 sequences are LNHNV and YYDKDF (reference sequence). Losses at the gene ends were 5 bases for V and 1 base for J; bases not matched to a gene: 5. The CDR3 DNA reads TGTGCCACCAGCCGGGACAGCCAATCCTACAATGAGCAGTTCTTC. This sequence encodes CATSRDSQSYNEQFF.

This clone was recorded a few times. The chain carries TRBV28 and TRBJ1-4, with 10 bases lining up with TRBD1. The germline V gene has CDR1 MDHEN and CDR2 SYDVKM. The trim removed 3 bases at V and 7 bases at J, leaving 2 bases unmatched. The CDR3 is 14 amino acids. The CDR3 loop is CASSFWTGGEKLFF. Here the CDR3 DNA reads TGTGCCAGCAGTTTTTGGACAGGGGGTGAAAAACTGTTTTTT.

The chain links TRBV25-1 to TRBJ1-1; maybe TRBD1 (5 bases). Germline V gene lookup returns CDR1 MGHDK and CDR2 SYGVNS. The CDR3 totals 15 residues. Trimming pared 4 bases from V and 3 bases from J, leaving 15 bases between. The CDR3 nucleotides read TGTGCCAGCAGTGCAGCCGGACACCTTGACACTGAAGCTTTCTTT. It translates to CASSAAGHLDTEAFF. The full variable domain, its missing parts supplied by reference TRBV25-1 and TRBJ1-1, is EADIYQTPRYLVIGTGKKITLECSQTMGHDKMYWYQQDPGMELHLIHYSYGVNSTEKGDLSSESTVSRIRTEHFPLTLESARPSHTSQYLCASSAAGHLDTEAFFGQGTRLTVV.

This chain joins TRBV7-3 and TRBJ2-2; possible D gene TRBD1, 5 bases. V shed 5 bases and J shed 7 bases, with 20 bases lying between them. CDR1 and CDR2 (germline): SGHTA, FQGTGA. The CDR3 is made up of 16 amino acids. The chain's CDR3 is CASSVSRAPELGELFF. CDR3 nucleotides: TGTGCCAGCAGCGTCAGCAGGGCCCCGGAGCTCGGGGAGCTGTTTTTT.

This rearrangement joins TRBV11-3 to TRBJ2-7, with a tentative D call TRBD1 (6 bases). The CDR3 has 12 residues. V was shortened by 5 bases and J by 4 bases, with 9 bases between the two germline ends. Germline V gene data show CDR1 as SGHNT and CDR2 as YENEEA. The CDR3 spells CASSITGYEQYF. As DNA, the CDR3 is TGTGCCAGCAGCATTACAGGGTACGAGCAGTACTTC.

V gene TRBV7-6 combines with J gene TRBJ1-4; 9 nucleotides line up with TRBD1. There are 15 residues in the CDR3. CDR1 and CDR2 from the germline V gene are SGHVS and FNYEAQ. J lost 8 bases, V lost 0 bases, and 4 bases had no gene match. The CDR3 region is CASSLATGGEEKLFF. For the CDR3, the DNA is TGTGCCAGCAGCTTAGCTACAGGGGGCGAAGAAAAACTGTTTTTT.

This sequence joins TRBV4-3 and TRBJ1-4, with TRBD1 as a possible D gene (6 bases). CDR1 is LGHNA and CDR2 is YSLEER in the germline V gene. Between the trimmed V and J ends, which lost 2 bases and 0 bases, there was a span of 7 bases. The CDR3 length is 15 residues. CDR3 amino acids: CASSQQGTTNEKLFF. The CDR3 nucleotides read TGCGCCAGCAGCCAACAGGGGACAACTAATGAAAAACTGTTTTTT.

The rearrangement links TRBV28 to TRBJ2-1; D is possibly TRBD1 (5 bases). The CDR3 extends over 14 amino acids. V was clipped by 7 bases and J by 4 bases, with 14 bases between them. Germline V CDR1 and CDR2: MDHEN, SYDVKM. The CDR3 bases are TGTGCCAGCATAGGGGAATTACGTTACAATGAGCAGTTCTTC. It encodes CASIGELRYNEQFF.

This clone appeared a few times. V usage is TRBV10-3 and J usage is TRBJ2-1; 8 bases align to TRBD2. CDR1 is ENHRY and CDR2 is SYGVKD in the germline V gene. CDR3 length: 21 amino acids. Trimming removed 2 bases from V and 5 bases from J; junction bases left unmatched: 23. The CDR3 sequence: CAISEPTSGGVQRRVNNEQFF. CDR3 in DNA: TGTGCCATCAGTGAGCCCACTAGCGGAGGTGTGCAAAGACGCGTTAACAATGAGCAGTTCTTC.

The table lists this clone with many counts. J is TRBJ2-1 and V is TRBV7-9, with 8 bases that match TRBD1. V lost 2 bases to trimming and J lost 5 bases; unmatched junction nucleotides: 2. The V gene's germline CDR1 is SEHNR and CDR2 FQNEAQ (reference sequence). CDR3 length equals 14 residues. CDR3 in DNA: TGTGCCAGCAGCTTACGACAGGGGAACAATGAGCAGTTCTTC. It encodes CASSLRQGNNEQFF.

The chain carries TRBV4-3 and TRBJ2-7, with D perhaps TRBD2 (6 bases). The CDR3 consists of 14 residues. The germline gives CDR1 LGHNA, CDR2 YSLEER. The germline V and J ends were trimmed by 2 bases and 6 bases, with 14 bases remaining between them. CDR3 DNA sequence: TGCGCCAGCAGCCAACTACACGGGGGTAGCGAGCAGTACTTC. It yields the protein CASSQLHGGSEQYF.

The V call is TRBV19, the J call TRBJ1-6; D is possibly TRBD1 (6 bases). The CDR3 contains 12 residues. Between the trimmed V and J ends, which lost 8 bases and 9 bases, there was a span of 11 bases. Germline V gives CDR1 LNHDA, CDR2 SQIVND (reference sequence). The CDR3 region has the DNA TGTGCCAGTCGCACAGGGAGTTCACCCCTCCACTTT. This sequence encodes CASRTGSSPLHF.

The rearrangement uses TRBV4-1 and TRBJ2-7; the match to TRBD2 covers 10 bases. This CDR3 has 17 residues. V lost 6 bases to trimming and J lost 1 base; unmatched junction nucleotides: 12. CDR1 is MGHRA and CDR2 is YSYEKL in the germline V gene. The CDR3 DNA follows: TGCGCCAGCAGATCTAAAACGGGGGGACTAGCGTCCTACGAGCAGTACTTC. This encodes CASRSKTGGLASYEQYF.

The chain couples TRBV2 to TRBJ2-7; D ambiguous. CDR1 and CDR2 from the germline V gene are SNHLY and FYNNEI. This CDR3 contains 11 residues. The V and J ends lost 4 bases and 6 bases respectively, with 7 bases between them. Written as DNA, the CDR3 is TGTGCCAGCAGTGTTAAGCGCGAGCAGTACTTC. Amino acids: CASSVKREQYF.

This clone was seen only once. The same CDR3 also results from other DNA sequences found in this sample. The CDR3 protein is CASSLSGGSYNEQFF. In DNA form, the CDR3 reads TGTGCCAGCAGTTTATCCGGGGGCTCCTACAATGAGCAGTTCTTC. The chain carries TRBV27 and TRBJ2-1, with D perhaps matching TRBD2 (6 bases). Germline-derived CDR1 and CDR2 are MNHEY and SMNVEV (reference sequence). V gave up 0 bases and J gave up 0 bases, with 6 bases separating them. This CDR3 has 15 amino acids.

This clone was detected once. The V and J genes are TRBV15 and TRBJ1-6; D call uncertain. Germline V gives CDR1 LNHNV, CDR2 YYDKDF (reference sequence). The CDR3 totals 14 residues. V lost 1 base to trimming and J lost 7 bases, with 8 bases between them. CDR3 loop: CATSRGGQNSPLHF. CDR3 in DNA: TGTGCCACCAGCAGAGGAGGGCAGAATTCACCCCTCCACTTT.

This chain joins TRBV7-3 and TRBJ2-3, with 12 positions matching TRBD2. Germline values: CDR1 SGHTA, CDR2 FQGTGA. V trimming: 6 bases; J trimming: 4 bases; junction bases outside the gene matches: 8. This CDR3 comprises 16 residues. CDR3 sequence (DNA): TGTGCCAGCAGTCCAAAACTAGCGGGGGGCGCAGATACGCAGTATTTT. Translating gives CASSPKLAGGADTQYF.

V is TRBV2 and J is TRBJ2-1; 11 bases are a match to TRBD2. The junction had 6 bases not matched to a gene; V was cut back by 6 bases and J by 5 bases. This CDR3 is built from 15 residues. Germline CDR1 reads SNHLY; CDR2 reads FYNNEI. The CDR3 DNA is TGTGCCAGCAGGGCCCTAGCGGGAGGCGACAATGAGCAGTTCTTC. It specifies CASRALAGGDNEQFF.

V and J are TRBV2 and TRBJ2-2; D not certain. CDR1 SNHLY and CDR2 FYNNEI come from the germline V gene. V was clipped by 4 bases and J by 1 base, with 10 bases between them. CDR3 size: 15 residues. DNA of the CDR3: TGTGCCAGCAGTGTTTTGGCAAGGAACACCGGGGAGCTGTTTTTT. Amino acids: CASSVLARNTGELFF.